This T cell receptor beta chain was captured by sequencing in a study of control samples from healthy donors and cancer patients. Germline V gene lookup returns CDR1 MNHEY and CDR2 SVGAGI. The CDR3 spans 11 residues. Trimming removed 8 bases from V and 6 bases from J, with 7 bases in between. Sequencing used immunoSEQ multiplex PCR; TCRdb keeps in-frame clones, though not all of them. The data hold about 63,000 clones, with around 87% observed a single time. This clonotype was obtained from an older woman with lung cancer. The sequenced material came from PBMCs. The rearrangement links TRBV6-5 to TRBJ2-2, with D maybe TRBD2 (6 bases). DNA of the CDR3: TGTGCCAGCTGGGAGGCCGGGGAGCTGTTTTTT. Protein sequence: CASWEAGELFF.